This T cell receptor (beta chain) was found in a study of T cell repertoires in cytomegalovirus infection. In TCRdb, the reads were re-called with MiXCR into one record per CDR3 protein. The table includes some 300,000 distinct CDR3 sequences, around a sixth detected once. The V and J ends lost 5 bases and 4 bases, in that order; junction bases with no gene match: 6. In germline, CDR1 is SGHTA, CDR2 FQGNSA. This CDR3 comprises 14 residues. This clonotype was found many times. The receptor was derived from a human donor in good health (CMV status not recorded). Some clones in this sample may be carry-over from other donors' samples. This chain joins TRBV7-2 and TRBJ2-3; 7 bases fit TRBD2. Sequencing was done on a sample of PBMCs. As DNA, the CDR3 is TGTGCCAGCAGCCCGTGGGGGGGTCCAGATACGCAGTATTTT. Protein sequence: CASSPWGGPDTQYF.